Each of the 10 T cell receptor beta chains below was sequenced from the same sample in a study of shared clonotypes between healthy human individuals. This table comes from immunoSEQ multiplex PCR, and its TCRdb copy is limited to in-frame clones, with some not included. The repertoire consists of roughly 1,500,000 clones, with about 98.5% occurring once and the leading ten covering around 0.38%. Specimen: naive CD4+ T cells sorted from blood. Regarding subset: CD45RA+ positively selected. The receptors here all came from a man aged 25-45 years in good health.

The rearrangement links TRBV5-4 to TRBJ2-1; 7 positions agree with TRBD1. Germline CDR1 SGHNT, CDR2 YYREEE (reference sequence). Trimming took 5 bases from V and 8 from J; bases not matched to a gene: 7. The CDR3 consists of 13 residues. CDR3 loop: CASRPLDRDEQFF. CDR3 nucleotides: TGTGCCAGCAGACCCCTCGACAGGGATGAGCAGTTCTTC.

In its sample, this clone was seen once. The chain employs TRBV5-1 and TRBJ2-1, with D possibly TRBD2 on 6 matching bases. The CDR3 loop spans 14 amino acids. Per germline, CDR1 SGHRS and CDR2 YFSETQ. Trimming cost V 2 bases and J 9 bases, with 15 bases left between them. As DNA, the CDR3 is TGCGCCAGCAGCTTCCGGGACGGAGGGAGTGAGCAGTTCTTC. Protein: CASSFRDGGSEQFF.

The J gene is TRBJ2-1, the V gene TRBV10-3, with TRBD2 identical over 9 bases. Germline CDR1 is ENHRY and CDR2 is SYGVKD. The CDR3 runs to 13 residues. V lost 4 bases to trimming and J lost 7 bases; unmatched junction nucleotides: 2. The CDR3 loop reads CAISGLAGNEQFF. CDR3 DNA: TGTGCCATCAGTGGGCTAGCGGGGAATGAGCAGTTCTTC.

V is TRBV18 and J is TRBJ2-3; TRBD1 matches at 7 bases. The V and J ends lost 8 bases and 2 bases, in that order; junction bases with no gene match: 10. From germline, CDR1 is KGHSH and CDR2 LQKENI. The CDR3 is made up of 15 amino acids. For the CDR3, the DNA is TGTGCCAGCACCCCACAGGGGCCTAACACAGATACGCAGTATTTT. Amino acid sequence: CASTPQGPNTDTQYF.

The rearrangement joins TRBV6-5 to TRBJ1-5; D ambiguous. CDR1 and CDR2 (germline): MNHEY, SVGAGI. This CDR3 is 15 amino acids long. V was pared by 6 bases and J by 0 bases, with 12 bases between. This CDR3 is CASRYRHLSNQPQHF. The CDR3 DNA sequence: TGTGCCAGCAGATACAGACATCTTAGCAATCAGCCCCAGCATTTT.

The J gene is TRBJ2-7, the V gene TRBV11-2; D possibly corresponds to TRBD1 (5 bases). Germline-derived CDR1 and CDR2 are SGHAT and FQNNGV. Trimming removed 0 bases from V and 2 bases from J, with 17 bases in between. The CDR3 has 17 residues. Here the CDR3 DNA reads TGTGCCAGCAGCTTAGAGATAAGGGCAGGGCGGACCTACGAGCAGTACTTC. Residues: CASSLEIRAGRTYEQYF.

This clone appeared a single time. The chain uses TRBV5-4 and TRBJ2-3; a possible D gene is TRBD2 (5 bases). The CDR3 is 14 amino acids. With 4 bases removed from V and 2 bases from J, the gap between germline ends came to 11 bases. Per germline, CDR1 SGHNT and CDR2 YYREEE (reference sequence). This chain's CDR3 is CASSIGRPTDTQYF. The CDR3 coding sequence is TGTGCCAGCAGCATTGGGAGACCCACAGATACGCAGTATTTT.

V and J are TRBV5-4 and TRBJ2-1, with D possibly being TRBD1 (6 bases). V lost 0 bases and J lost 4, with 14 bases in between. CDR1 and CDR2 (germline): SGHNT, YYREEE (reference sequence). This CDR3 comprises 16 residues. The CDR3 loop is CASSLDSGVLYNEQFF. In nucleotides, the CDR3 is TGTGCCAGCAGCTTGGATTCAGGGGTCCTATACAATGAGCAGTTCTTC.

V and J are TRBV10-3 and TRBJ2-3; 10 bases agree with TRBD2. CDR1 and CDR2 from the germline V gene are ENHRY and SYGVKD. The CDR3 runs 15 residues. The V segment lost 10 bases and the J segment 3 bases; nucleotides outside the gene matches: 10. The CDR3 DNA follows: TGTGCCACCTCGGAGCGGGAGGGCCGGACAGATACGCAGTATTTT. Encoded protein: CATSEREGRTDTQYF.

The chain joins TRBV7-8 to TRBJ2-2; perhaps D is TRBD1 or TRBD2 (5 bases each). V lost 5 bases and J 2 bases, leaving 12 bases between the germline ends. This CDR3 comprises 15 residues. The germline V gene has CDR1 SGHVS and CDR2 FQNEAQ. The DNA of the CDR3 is TGTGCCAGCAGCCTAAACCGGGACAACACCGGGGAGCTGTTTTTT. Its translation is CASSLNRDNTGELFF.